Described below is a single TCR beta chain sequence and its context. The antigen is not known. CDR1 and CDR2 from the germline V gene are SGHNT and YYREEE (reference sequence). The CDR3 extends over 16 amino acids. The sample belongs to a study of cytomegalovirus exposure and HLA in healthy donors. Whole-study findings and limits: The analysis excluded some indistinguishable V segments, including TRBV6-2 and TRBV6-3. TCR beta V- and J-gene trimming was later associated with a missense DCLRE1C variant.

Vbeta (60) and Jbeta (13) primers were used in the PCR. Using immunoSEQ multiplex PCR, the repertoire was profiled, and TCRdb retains in-frame clones only, with some absent. Of 79,000 or so clones in the sample, under 85% are singletons; the top ten hold around 21%. The TCR sequence derives from a woman between 40 and 55 years old in good health and CMV-seropositive. Material for sequencing was PBMCs. The V gene is TRBV5-4, the J gene TRBJ2-5; possible D gene TRBD2, 7 bases. TRBJ2-7 explains the end of the DNA better; the J call may be wrong. CDR3 loop: CASSLGGGLSSYEQYF. CDR3 sequence (DNA): TGTGCCAGCAGCTTGGGGGGGGGCCTGAGCTCCTACGAGCAGTACTTC.